The text below deals with one TCR beta chain. The target antigen is unknown. This specimen belongs to a study of neoadjuvant anti-PD-1 for oral cavity cancer. Notes on the study in general: Only a few patients per response group were TCR-analyzed; validation needed.

The protocol was immunoSEQ multiplex PCR, while the TCRdb copy is restricted to in-frame clones and leaves out a portion. Among about 72,000 clones listed, 83% were seen once. Deletions cut 8 bases from V and 4 bases from J, with 18 bases between. The CDR3 is 15 amino acids. Germline assignment: CDR1 SGHAT and CDR2 FQNNGV. Source: PBMCs, taken before nivolumab (anti-PD-1) treatment. This chain connects TRBV11-2 to TRBJ1-3, with D possibly being TRBD1 (6 bases). This TCR was recovered from a person between 40 and 85 years old with oral cavity squamous cell carcinoma. In DNA form, the CDR3 reads TGTGCCAGCCGAACGTGGGGGGGCATCGGAAACACCATATATTTT. Residues: CASRTWGGIGNTIYF.